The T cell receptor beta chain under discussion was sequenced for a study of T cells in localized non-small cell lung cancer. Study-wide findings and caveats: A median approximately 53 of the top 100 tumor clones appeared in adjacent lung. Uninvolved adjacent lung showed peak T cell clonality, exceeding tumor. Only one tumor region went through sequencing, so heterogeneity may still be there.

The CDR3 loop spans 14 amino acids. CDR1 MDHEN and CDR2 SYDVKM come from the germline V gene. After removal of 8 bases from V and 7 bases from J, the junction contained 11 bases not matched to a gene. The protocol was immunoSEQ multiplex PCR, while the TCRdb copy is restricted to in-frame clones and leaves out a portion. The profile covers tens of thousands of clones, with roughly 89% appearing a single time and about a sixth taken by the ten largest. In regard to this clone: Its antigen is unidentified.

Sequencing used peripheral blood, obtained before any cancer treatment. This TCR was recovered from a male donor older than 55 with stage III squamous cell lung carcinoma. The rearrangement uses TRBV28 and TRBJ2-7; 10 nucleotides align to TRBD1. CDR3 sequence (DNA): TGTGCCAGCGTTTCGGGACAGGGGAAAAGGGAGCAGTACTTC. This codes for CASVSGQGKREQYF.